This T cell receptor (beta chain) was observed in a study of cytomegalovirus exposure and HLA in healthy donors. As for the study in general: Early on, a data release was issued that held 85 million to 95 million unique TCRs from HLA-typed donors.

Points from the study as a whole: Previously analyzed data showed that most TCR beta V segments were productive at a frequency of about 90% or about 30%.

To note about this clone: Its matching antigen is unknown.

PCR was performed using 60 Vbeta and 13 Jbeta primers. Clones were read by immunoSEQ multiplex PCR, and TCRdb kept only the in-frame ones, dropping some. The sample table includes approximately 110,000 clones. Germline V gene data show CDR1 as SGHDT and CDR2 as YYEEEE. With 3 bases clipped from V and 1 base from J, the junction kept 7 bases outside the gene matches. The CDR3 totals 16 residues. The clonotype comes from a man between 25 and 39 years old in good health and CMV-seronegative. The specimen was PBMCs. This chain joins TRBV5-6 and TRBJ2-7; 10 positions agree with TRBD2. The CDR3 DNA reads as TGTGCCAGCAGCTGGGGACTAGCGCAAAAGTCCTACGAGCAGTACTTC. It is translated as CASSWGLAQKSYEQYF.